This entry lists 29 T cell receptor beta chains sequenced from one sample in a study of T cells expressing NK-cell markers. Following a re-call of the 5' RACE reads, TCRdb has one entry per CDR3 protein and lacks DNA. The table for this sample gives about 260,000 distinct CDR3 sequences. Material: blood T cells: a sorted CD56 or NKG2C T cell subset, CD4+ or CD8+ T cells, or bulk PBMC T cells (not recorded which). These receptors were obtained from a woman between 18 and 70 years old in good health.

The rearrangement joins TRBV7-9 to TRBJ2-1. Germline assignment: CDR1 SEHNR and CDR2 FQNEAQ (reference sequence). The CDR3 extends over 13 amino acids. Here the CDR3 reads CASKPTVGNEQFF.

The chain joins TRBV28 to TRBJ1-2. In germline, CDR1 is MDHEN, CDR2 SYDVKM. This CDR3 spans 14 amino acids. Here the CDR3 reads CASSLNEPNYGYTF.

CDR3 residues: CASSLGSGGEQFF. V usage is TRBV12-3 or TRBV12-4 and J usage is TRBJ2-1; checking the TCRdb D call of TRBD2 is not possible without DNA. CDR3 size: 13 residues.

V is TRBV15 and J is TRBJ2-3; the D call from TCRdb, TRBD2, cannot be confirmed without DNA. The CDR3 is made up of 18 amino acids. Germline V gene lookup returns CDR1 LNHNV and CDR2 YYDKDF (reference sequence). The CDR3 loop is CATSRERLGTSGTNHQYF.

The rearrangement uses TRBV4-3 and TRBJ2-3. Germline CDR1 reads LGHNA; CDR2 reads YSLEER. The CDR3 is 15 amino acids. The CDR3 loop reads CASSEASRTTDTQYF.

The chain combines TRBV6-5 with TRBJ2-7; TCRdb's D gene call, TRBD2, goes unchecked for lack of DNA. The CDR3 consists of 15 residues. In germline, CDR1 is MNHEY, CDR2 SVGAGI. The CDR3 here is CASSYSASGTYEQYF.

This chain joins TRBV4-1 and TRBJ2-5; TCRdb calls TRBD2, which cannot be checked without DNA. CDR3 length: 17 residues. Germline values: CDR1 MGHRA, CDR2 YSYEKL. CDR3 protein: CASSQGLAGGLQETQYF.

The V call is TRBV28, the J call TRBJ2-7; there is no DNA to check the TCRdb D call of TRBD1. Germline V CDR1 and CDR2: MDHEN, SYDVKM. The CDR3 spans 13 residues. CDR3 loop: CASSLFRRDRGAF.

The CDR3 loop is CSVGAAEKLFF. The J gene is TRBJ1-4, the V gene TRBV29-1. CDR1 and CDR2 (germline): SQVTM, ANQGSEA. The CDR3 spans 11 residues.

This CDR3 reads CSGQRGPSEQYF. This chain connects TRBV29-1 to TRBJ2-7. The CDR3 runs 12 residues. Germline V gene sequence: CDR1 SQVTM, CDR2 ANQGSEA.

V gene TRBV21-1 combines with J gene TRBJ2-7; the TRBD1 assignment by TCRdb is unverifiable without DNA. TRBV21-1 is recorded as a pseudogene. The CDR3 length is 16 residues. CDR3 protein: CASSAPSDRLSYEQYF.

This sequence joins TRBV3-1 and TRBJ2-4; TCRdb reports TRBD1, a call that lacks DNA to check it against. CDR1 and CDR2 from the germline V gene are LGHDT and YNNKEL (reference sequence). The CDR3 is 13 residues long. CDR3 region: CASSHPKRGIQYF.

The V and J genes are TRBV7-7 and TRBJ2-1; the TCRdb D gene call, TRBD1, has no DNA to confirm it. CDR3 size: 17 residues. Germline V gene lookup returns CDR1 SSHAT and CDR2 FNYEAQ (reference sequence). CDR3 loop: CASSLALWTAETGEQFF.

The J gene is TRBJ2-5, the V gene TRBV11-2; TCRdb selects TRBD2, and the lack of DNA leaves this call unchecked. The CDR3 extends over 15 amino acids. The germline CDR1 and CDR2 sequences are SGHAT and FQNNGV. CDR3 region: CASSRQPARQETQYF.

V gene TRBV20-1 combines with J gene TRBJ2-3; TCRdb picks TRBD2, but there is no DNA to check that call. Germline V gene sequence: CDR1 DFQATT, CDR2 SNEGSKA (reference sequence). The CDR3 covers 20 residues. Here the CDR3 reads CSATKARYGGPTAISDTQYF.

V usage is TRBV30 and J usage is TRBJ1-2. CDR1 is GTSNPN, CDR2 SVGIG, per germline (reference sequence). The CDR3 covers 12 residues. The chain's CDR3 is CAWSDRAYGYTF.

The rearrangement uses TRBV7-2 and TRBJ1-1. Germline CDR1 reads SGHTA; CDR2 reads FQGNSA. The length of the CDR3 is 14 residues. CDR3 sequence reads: CASSYKRMNTEAFF. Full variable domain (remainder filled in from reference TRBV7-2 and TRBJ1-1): GAGVSQSPSNKVTEKGKDVELRCDPISGHTALYWYRQSLGQGLEFLIYFQGNSAPDKSGLPSDRFSAERTGGSVSTLTIQRTQQEDSAVYLCASSYKRMNTEAFFGQGTRLTVV.

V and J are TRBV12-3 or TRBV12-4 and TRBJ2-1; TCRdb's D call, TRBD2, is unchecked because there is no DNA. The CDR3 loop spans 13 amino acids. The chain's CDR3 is CASKRVHYNEQFF.

CDR3 amino acids: CASSLRGREQFF. The chain carries TRBV12-3 or TRBV12-4 and TRBJ2-1; TCRdb selects TRBD1, and the lack of DNA leaves this call unchecked. The CDR3 spans 12 residues.

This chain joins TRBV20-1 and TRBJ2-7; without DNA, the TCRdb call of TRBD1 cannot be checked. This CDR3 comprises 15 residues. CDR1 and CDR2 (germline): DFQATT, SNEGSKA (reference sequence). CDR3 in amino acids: CSVSGWDRGDYEQYF.

CDR3 region: CASSSDRGRGNNEQFF. The gene calls are TRBV7-6 and TRBJ2-1; TCRdb reports TRBD2, a call that lacks DNA to check it against. CDR1 is SGHVS and CDR2 is FNYEAQ in the germline V gene. The CDR3 is made up of 16 amino acids. The full variable domain, in which reference TRBV7-6 and TRBJ2-1 provide the parts outside the CDR3, is GAGVSQSPRYKVTKRGQDVALRCDPISGHVSLYWYRQALGQGPEFLTYFNYEAQQDKSGLPNDRFSAERPEGSISTLTIQRTEQRDSAMYRCASSSDRGRGNNEQFFGPGTRLTVL.

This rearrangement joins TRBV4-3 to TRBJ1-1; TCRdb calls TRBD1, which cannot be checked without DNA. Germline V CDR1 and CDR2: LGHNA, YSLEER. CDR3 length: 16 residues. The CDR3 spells CASSQGTRGGQTEAFF.

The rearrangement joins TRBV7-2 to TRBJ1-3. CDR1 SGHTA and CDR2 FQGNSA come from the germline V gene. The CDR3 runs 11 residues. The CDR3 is CASSRGNTIYF.

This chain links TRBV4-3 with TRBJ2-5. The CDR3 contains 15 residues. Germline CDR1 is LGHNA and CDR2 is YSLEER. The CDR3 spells CASSQDARAVATQYF.

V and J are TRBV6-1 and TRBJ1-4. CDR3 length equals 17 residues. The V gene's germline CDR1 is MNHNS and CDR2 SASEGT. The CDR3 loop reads CASSETDEVGANEKLFF.

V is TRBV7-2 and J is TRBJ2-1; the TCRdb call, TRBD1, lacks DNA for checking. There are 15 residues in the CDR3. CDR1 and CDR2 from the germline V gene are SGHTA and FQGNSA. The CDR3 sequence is CASSLGGQSYNEQFF. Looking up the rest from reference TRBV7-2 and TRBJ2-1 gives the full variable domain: GAGVSQSPSNKVTEKGKDVELRCDPISGHTALYWYRQSLGQGLEFLIYFQGNSAPDKSGLPSDRFSAERTGGSVSTLTIQRTQQEDSAVYLCASSLGGQSYNEQFFGPGTRLTVL.

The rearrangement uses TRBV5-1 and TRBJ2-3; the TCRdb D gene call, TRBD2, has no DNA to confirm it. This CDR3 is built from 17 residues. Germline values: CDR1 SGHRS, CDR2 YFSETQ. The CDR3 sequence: CASSSHPGARSTDTQYF.

CDR3: CASGFHNEQFF. The chain couples TRBV11-2 to TRBJ2-1. The CDR3 sequence is 11 residues long. Germline V lookup: CDR1 SGHAT, CDR2 FQNNGV.

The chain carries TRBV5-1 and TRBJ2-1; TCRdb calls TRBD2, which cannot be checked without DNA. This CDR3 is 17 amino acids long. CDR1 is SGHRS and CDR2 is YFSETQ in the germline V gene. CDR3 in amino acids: CASSPGLAGANYNEQFF.